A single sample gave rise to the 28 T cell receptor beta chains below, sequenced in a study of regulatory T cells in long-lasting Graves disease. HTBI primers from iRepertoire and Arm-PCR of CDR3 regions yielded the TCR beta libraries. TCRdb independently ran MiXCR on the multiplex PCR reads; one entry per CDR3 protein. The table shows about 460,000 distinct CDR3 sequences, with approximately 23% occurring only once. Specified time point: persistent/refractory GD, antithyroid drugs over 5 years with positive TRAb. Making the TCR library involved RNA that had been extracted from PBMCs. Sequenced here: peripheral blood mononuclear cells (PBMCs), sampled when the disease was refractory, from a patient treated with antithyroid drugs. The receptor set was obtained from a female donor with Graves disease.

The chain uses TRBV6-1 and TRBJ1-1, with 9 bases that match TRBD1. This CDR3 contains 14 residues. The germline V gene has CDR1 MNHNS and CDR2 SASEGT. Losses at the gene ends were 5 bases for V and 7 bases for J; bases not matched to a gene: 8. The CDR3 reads CASSRDREFGEAFF. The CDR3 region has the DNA TGTGCCAGCAGTCGGGACAGGGAATTTGGTGAAGCTTTCTTT.

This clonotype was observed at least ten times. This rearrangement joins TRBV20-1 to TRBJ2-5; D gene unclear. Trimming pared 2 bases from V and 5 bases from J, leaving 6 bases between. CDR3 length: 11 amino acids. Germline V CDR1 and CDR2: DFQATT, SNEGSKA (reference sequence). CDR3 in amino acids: CSARLGETQYF. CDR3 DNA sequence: TGCAGTGCTAGACTCGGGGAGACCCAGTACTTC.

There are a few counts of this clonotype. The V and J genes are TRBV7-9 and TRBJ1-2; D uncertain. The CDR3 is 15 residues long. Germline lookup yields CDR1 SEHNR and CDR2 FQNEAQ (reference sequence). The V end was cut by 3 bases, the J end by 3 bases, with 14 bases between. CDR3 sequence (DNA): TGTGCCAGCAGCTTTGGGGTCTCGTTTGACTATGGCTACACCTTC. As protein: CASSFGVSFDYGYTF.

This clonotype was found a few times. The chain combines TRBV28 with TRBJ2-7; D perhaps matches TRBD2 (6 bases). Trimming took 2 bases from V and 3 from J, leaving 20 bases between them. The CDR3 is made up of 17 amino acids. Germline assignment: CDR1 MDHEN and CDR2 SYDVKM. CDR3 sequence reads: CASSLTPYLAGNYEQYF. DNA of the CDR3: TGTGCCAGCAGTTTAACCCCCTATCTCGCGGGGAACTACGAGCAGTACTTC.

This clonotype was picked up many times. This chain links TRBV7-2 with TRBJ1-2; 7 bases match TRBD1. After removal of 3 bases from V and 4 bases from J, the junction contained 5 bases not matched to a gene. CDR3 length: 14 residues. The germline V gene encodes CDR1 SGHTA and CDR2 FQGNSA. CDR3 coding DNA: TGTGCCAGCAGCTTCACAGGGGTTGGCTATGGCTACACCTTC. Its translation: CASSFTGVGYGYTF.

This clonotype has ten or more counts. As DNA, the CDR3 is TGTGCCAGCAGCCCCCCGGAGGGGCCCCAGCATTTT. Its protein is CASSPPEGPQHF. The genes are TRBV28 and TRBJ1-5; unclear D gene. CDR1 is MDHEN, CDR2 SYDVKM, per germline. The ends were cut back, 6 bases at V and 9 bases at J, with 12 bases in the middle. This CDR3 comprises 12 residues.

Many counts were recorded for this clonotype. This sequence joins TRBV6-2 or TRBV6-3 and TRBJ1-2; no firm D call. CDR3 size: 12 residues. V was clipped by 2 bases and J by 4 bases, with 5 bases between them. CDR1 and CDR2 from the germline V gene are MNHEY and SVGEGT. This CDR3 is CASSYGGYGYTF. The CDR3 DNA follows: TGTGCCAGCAGTTACGGTGGCTATGGCTACACCTTC.

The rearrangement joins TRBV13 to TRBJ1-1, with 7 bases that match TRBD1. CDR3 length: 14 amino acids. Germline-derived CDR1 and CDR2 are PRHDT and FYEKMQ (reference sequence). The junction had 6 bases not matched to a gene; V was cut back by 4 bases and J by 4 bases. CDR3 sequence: CASSSKQGTTEAFF. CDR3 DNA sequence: TGTGCCAGCAGCTCAAAACAGGGGACCACTGAAGCTTTCTTT.

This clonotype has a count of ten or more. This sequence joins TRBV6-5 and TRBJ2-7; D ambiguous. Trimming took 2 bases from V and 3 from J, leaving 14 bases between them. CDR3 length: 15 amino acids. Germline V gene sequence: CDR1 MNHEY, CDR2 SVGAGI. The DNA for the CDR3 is TGTGCCAGCAGTTACAATTGGACGCCGGACTACGAGCAGTACTTC. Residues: CASSYNWTPDYEQYF.

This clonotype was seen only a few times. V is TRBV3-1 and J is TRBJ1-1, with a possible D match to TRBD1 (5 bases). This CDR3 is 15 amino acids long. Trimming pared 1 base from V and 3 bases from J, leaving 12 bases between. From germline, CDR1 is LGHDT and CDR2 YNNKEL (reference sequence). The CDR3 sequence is CASSQGVLGDTEAFF. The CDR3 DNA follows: TGTGCCAGCAGCCAAGGAGTTCTAGGGGACACTGAAGCTTTCTTT.

For the CDR3, the DNA is TGCGCCAGCAGCTTGGAACCAGCCACCTACGAGCAGTACTTC. The encoded protein is CASSLEPATYEQYF. The rearrangement links TRBV5-1 to TRBJ2-7, with D unresolved. V gave up 0 bases and J gave up 2 bases, with 9 bases separating them. The CDR3 has 14 residues. Germline values: CDR1 SGHRS, CDR2 YFSETQ.

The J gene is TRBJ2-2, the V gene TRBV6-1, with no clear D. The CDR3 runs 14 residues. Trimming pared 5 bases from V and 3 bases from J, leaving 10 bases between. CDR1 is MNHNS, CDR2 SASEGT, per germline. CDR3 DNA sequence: TGTGCCAGCAGTCCTAGTCCCGACACCGGGGAGCTGTTTTTT. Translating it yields CASSPSPDTGELFF.

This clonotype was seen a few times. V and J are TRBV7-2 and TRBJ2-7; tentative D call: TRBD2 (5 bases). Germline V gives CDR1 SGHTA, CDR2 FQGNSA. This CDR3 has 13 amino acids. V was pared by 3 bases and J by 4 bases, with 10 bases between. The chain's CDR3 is CASSFGLLYEQYF. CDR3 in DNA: TGTGCCAGCAGCTTCGGACTCCTATACGAGCAGTACTTC.

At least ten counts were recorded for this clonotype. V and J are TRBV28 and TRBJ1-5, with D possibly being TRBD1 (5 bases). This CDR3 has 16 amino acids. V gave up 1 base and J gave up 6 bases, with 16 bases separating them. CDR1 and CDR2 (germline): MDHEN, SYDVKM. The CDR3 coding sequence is TGTGCCAGCAGTTTATATTTCAGATCGGGGCGTCAGCCCCAGCATTTT. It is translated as CASSLYFRSGRQPQHF.

DNA of the CDR3: TGTGCCAGCAGCTTAGGTCGCCCGTGGGAGAGCGAGCAGTACTTC. It translates to CASSLGRPWESEQYF. This rearrangement joins TRBV7-2 to TRBJ2-7, with a possible D match to TRBD2 (5 bases). V lost 1 base to trimming and J lost 6 bases, with 16 bases between them. Germline CDR1 is SGHTA and CDR2 is FQGNSA. This CDR3 has 15 amino acids.

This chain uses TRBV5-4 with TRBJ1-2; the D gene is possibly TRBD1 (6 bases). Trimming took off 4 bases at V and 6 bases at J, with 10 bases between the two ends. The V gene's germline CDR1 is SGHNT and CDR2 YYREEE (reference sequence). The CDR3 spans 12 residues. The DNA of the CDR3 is TGTGCCAGCAGCGAAACAGGGAATGGCTACACCTTC. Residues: CASSETGNGYTF.

The CDR3 DNA follows: TGTGCCAGCAGCTTAACGCTAATGATTCGAGATACGCAGTATTTT. It translates to CASSLTLMIRDTQYF. V usage is TRBV7-2 and J usage is TRBJ2-3; D remains ambiguous. Trimming shortened V by 2 bases and J by 5 bases, and 14 bases separated the two germline ends. Germline V lookup: CDR1 SGHTA, CDR2 FQGNSA. The CDR3 totals 15 residues.

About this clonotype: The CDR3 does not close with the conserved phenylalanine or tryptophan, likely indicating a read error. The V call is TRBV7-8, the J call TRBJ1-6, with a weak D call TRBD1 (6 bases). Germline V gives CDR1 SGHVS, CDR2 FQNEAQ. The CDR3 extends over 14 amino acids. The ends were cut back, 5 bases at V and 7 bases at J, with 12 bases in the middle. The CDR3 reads CASSTRQANSPLHS. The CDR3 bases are TGTGCCAGCAGCACCAGACAGGCCAATTCACCCCTCCACTCT.

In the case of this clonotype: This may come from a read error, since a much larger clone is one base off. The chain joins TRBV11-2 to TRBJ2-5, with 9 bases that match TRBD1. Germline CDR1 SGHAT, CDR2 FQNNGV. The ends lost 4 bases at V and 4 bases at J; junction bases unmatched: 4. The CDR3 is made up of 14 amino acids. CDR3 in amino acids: CASSSGQGTETQYF. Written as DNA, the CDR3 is TGTGCCAGCAGCTCCGGACAGGGGACAGAGACCCAGTACTTC.

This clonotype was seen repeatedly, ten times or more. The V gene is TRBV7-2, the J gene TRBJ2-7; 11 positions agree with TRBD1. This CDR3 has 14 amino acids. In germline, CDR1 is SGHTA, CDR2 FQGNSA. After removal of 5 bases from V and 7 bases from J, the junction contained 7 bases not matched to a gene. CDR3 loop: CASSPGQGAREQYF. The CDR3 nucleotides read TGTGCCAGCAGCCCAGGACAGGGGGCACGGGAGCAGTACTTC.

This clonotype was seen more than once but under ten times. The CDR3 coding sequence is TGTGCCAGTAGTATGCCTGCAGCGGGAGGTAGGGAGCAGTACTTC. This encodes CASSMPAAGGREQYF. The chain combines TRBV19 with TRBJ2-7, with TRBD2 matching over 9 bases. The germline V gene has CDR1 LNHDA and CDR2 SQIVND (reference sequence). This CDR3 region has 15 residues. V lost 3 bases to trimming and J lost 7 bases; unmatched junction nucleotides: 10.

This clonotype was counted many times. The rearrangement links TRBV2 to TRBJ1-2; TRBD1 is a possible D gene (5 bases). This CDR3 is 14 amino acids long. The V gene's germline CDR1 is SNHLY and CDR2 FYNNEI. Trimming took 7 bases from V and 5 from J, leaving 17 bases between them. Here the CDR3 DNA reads TGTGCCAGCAATCTGGACACCGGACAATATGGCTACACCTTC. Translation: CASNLDTGQYGYTF.

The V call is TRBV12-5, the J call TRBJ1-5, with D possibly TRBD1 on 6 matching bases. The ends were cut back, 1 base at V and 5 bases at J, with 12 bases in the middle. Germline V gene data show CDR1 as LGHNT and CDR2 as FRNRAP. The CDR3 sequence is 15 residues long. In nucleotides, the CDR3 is TGTGCTAGTGGTTTGGATGGGGGGCCGGATCAGCCCCAGCATTTT. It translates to CASGLDGGPDQPQHF.

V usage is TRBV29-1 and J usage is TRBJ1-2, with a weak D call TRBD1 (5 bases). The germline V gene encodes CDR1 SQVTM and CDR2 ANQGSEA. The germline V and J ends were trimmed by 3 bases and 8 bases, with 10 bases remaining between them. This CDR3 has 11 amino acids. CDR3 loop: CSVEWGSGYTF. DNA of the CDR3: TGCAGCGTTGAGTGGGGCTCCGGCTACACCTTC.

Written as DNA, the CDR3 is TGTGCCAGCAGCTTGGGGGACACGGGGCTCCCCTACGAGCAGTACTTC. Its translation is CASSLGDTGLPYEQYF. This chain joins TRBV7-3 and TRBJ2-7; weak D call: TRBD1 (6 bases). The V gene lost 3 bases and the J gene lost 2 bases, with 17 bases spanning the gap. CDR3 size: 16 residues. In germline, CDR1 is SGHTA, CDR2 FQGTGA.

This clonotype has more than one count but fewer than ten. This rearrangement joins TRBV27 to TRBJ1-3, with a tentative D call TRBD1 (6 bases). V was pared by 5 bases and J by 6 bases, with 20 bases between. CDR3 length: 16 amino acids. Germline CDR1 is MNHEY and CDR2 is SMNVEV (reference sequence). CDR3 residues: CASSLQLGGGENTIYF. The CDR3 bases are TGTGCCAGCAGTCTTCAACTCGGGGGGGGCGAAAACACCATATATTTT.

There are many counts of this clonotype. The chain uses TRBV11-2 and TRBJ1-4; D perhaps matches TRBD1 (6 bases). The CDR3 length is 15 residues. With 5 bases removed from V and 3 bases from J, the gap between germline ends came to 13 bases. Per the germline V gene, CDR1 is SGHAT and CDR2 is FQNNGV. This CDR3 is CASSDGQIANEKLFF. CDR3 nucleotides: TGTGCCAGCAGCGACGGACAGATAGCTAATGAAAAACTGTTTTTT.

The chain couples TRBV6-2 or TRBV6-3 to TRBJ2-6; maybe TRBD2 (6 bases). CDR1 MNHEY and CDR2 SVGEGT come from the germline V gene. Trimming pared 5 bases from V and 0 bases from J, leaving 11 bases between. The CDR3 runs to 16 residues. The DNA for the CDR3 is TGTGCCAGCAGTCGGGAGAGTAGCTCTGGGGCCAACGTCCTGACTTTC. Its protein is CASSRESSSGANVLTF.